Following are 8 T cell receptor beta chains from one sample sequenced in a study of T cells after yellow fever vaccination. Using its own MiXCR run on the 5' RACE reads, TCRdb lists one record per CDR3 protein. Of fewer than 350,000 distinct CDR3 sequences in the sample, approximately 3.9% were seen once. The sequenced sample was PBMCs, obtained on the day of the yellow fever booster vaccination. The origin of the receptors is a man between 18 and 29 years old who received the YFV17D yellow fever vaccine.

The table lists this clonotype with many counts. The chain uses TRBV11-2 and TRBJ2-7; 7 bases line up with TRBD1. This CDR3 contains 15 residues. Trimming removed 0 bases from V and 3 bases from J; junction bases left unmatched: 5. Germline V lookup: CDR1 SGHAT, CDR2 FQNNGV. In nucleotides, the CDR3 is TGTGCCAGCAGCTTAGAGGTGACAGGGCACTACGAGCAGTACTTC. Residues: CASSLEVTGHYEQYF.

This clonotype was counted at least ten times. The V and J genes are TRBV7-6 and TRBJ2-3; weak D call: TRBD1 (6 bases). The V and J ends lost 8 bases and 5 bases respectively, with 8 bases between them. Per the germline V gene, CDR1 is SGHVS and CDR2 is FNYEAQ. CDR3 length: 11 amino acids. Here the CDR3 DNA reads TGTGCCAGCCAACAGGGAGATACGCAGTATTTT. Its translation is CASQQGDTQYF.

In its sample, this clonotype was seen a few times. The chain carries TRBV5-1 and TRBJ1-2; the match to TRBD1 covers 11 bases. Germline trimming cut 4 bases from V and 7 bases from J; bases unmatched to any gene: 6. The germline CDR1 and CDR2 sequences are SGHRS and YFSETQ. CDR3 length equals 14 residues. The CDR3 DNA reads TGCGCCAGCAGCCCCGGACAGGGGGCGGCTGGCTACACCTTC. Protein: CASSPGQGAAGYTF.

In this sample, this clonotype turned up many times. The J gene is TRBJ2-7, the V gene TRBV5-4; TRBD1 might be the D (6 bases). V lost 5 bases and J 1 base, leaving 16 bases between the germline ends. Germline lookup yields CDR1 SGHNT and CDR2 YYREEE (reference sequence). This CDR3 is 15 amino acids long. The CDR3 region is CASSPGHGSSYEQYF. The CDR3 bases are TGTGCCAGCAGTCCGGGACATGGATCTTCCTACGAGCAGTACTTC.

In this sample, this clonotype turned up many times. The chain has TRBV20-1 and TRBJ1-1; no definite D call. Trimming removed 3 bases from V and 10 bases from J, with 9 bases in between. The CDR3 has 10 amino acids. Germline assignment: CDR1 DFQATT and CDR2 SNEGSKA (reference sequence). CDR3 residues: CSASAARAFF. DNA of the CDR3: TGCAGTGCTAGTGCTGCGCGAGCTTTCTTT.

The chain couples TRBV18 to TRBJ1-1; 8 nucleotides align to TRBD1. Per germline, CDR1 KGHSH and CDR2 LQKENI. The CDR3 is made up of 14 amino acids. The V and J ends lost 2 bases and 5 bases, in that order; junction bases with no gene match: 4. CDR3 coding DNA: TGTGCCAGCTCACCATCTACAGGGGGGACTGAAGCTTTCTTT. Amino acid sequence: CASSPSTGGTEAFF.

The chain is built from TRBV29-1 and TRBJ1-2, with a tentative D call TRBD1 (5 bases). Trimming cost V 7 bases and J 0 bases, with 9 bases left between them. The germline V gene encodes CDR1 SQVTM and CDR2 ANQGSEA. This CDR3 is built from 12 residues. The CDR3 DNA reads as TGCAGCGGACAGAAAGCTAACTATGGCTACACCTTC. Its protein is CSGQKANYGYTF.

This clonotype has a count of ten or more. The chain has TRBV5-1 and TRBJ2-5, with TRBD2 as a possible D gene (6 bases). Trimming left V 0 bases short and J 5 bases short, with 14 bases between. In germline, CDR1 is SGHRS, CDR2 YFSETQ. The CDR3 spans 15 residues. The CDR3 spells CASSLVGGPGETQYF. The CDR3 DNA reads TGCGCCAGCAGCTTGGTGGGGGGTCCCGGTGAGACCCAGTACTTC.